The next 9 T cell receptor beta chains were all read from a single sample in a study of T cell changes during pregnancy in multiple sclerosis. The assay was immunoSEQ multiplex PCR, and TCRdb's table has in-frame clones only and misses some. The table lists almost 55,000 clones, more than 75% of them singletons. This specimen consisted of CD8+ T cells from peripheral blood mononuclear cells, obtained before pregnancy. Every receptor here comes from a female donor with multiple sclerosis, enrolled in a pregnancy study.

The rearrangement links TRBV25-1 to TRBJ2-5; TRBD1 agrees at 7 bases. The CDR3 contains 14 residues. Germline trimming cut 2 bases from V and 4 bases from J; bases unmatched to any gene: 4. Germline V gives CDR1 MGHDK, CDR2 SYGVNS. The CDR3 is CASSEPQGLETQYF. CDR3 DNA: TGTGCCAGCAGTGAACCACAGGGGCTAGAGACCCAGTACTTC. The variable domain in full, with the rest retrieved from reference TRBV25-1 and TRBJ2-5, is EADIYQTPRYLVIGTGKKITLECSQTMGHDKMYWYQQDPGMELHLIHYSYGVNSTEKGDLSSESTVSRIRTEHFPLTLESARPSHTSQYLCASSEPQGLETQYFGPGTRLLVL.

The genes are TRBV23-1 and TRBJ1-1; D is uncertain. Being an ORF, TRBV23-1 has a function that is uncertain. The length of the CDR3 is 16 residues. Between the trimmed V and J ends, which lost 2 bases and 2 bases, there was a span of 15 bases. CDR3 nucleotides: TGCGCCAGCAGTCAAGGGAGGGTGAGGAGAAACACTGAAGCTTTCTTT. It specifies CASSQGRVRRNTEAFF.

The V gene is TRBV4-3, the J gene TRBJ1-2, with TRBD1 identical over 8 bases. V lost 2 bases and J lost 1; bases outside the gene matches: 6. Germline CDR1 reads LGHNA; CDR2 reads YSLEER. CDR3 length: 16 amino acids. This CDR3 reads CASSQSWTGSNYGYTF. CDR3 bases: TGCGCCAGCAGCCAATCCTGGACAGGGAGTAACTATGGCTACACCTTC.

The chain joins TRBV27 to TRBJ1-2; no clear D. Trimming left V 3 bases short and J 2 bases short, with 7 bases between. Germline V lookup: CDR1 MNHEY, CDR2 SMNVEV (reference sequence). There are 13 residues in the CDR3. This CDR3 reads CASSLAGNYGYTF. In DNA form, the CDR3 reads TGTGCCAGCAGTTTGGCGGGGAACTATGGCTACACCTTC.

This chain links TRBV7-6 with TRBJ2-4; D is unresolved. Germline V lookup: CDR1 SGHVS, CDR2 FNYEAQ. V was cut by 0 bases and J by 8 bases, with 11 bases left in between. The CDR3 totals 14 residues. CDR3 residues: CASSLAAGSDIQYF. In nucleotides, the CDR3 is TGTGCCAGCAGCTTAGCCGCCGGGTCGGACATTCAGTACTTC.

This chain links TRBV5-5 with TRBJ2-6; D remains unclear. The CDR3 spans 16 residues. The germline V gene encodes CDR1 SGHKS and CDR2 YYEKEE (reference sequence). The V and J ends lost 4 bases and 1 base respectively, with 12 bases between them. The CDR3: CASSPGGLSGANVLTF. The CDR3, as DNA: TGTGCCAGCAGCCCCGGCGGATTGTCTGGGGCCAACGTCCTGACTTTC. Supplemented by reference TRBV5-5 and TRBJ2-6, the full variable domain reads DAGVTQSPTHLIKTRGQQVTLRCSPISGHKSVSWYQQVLGQGPQFIFQYYEKEERGRGNFPDRFSARQFPNYSSELNVNALLLGDSALYLCASSPGGLSGANVLTFGAGSRLTVL.

The V and J genes are TRBV6-5 and TRBJ2-5; D perhaps matches TRBD1 (6 bases). The last part of the DNA fits TRBJ2-7 better; the J call may be wrong. Germline loops: CDR1 MNHEY, CDR2 SVGAGI. This CDR3 region has 15 residues. The DNA of the CDR3 is TGTGCCAGCTCCCCACGTGGGGGCGCACCCTACGAGCAGTACTTC. Its protein is CASSPRGGAPYEQYF.

This chain connects TRBV4-1 to TRBJ2-1; 12 bases are a match to TRBD2. The CDR3 runs to 16 residues. V dropped 4 bases and J dropped 3; count of bases not matched to a gene: 4. Germline V lookup: CDR1 MGHRA, CDR2 YSYEKL. This CDR3 reads CASSPRLAGDYNEQFF. CDR3 nucleotide sequence: TGCGCCAGCAGCCCTCGACTAGCGGGGGACTACAATGAGCAGTTCTTC.

This clone showed up just once. The rearrangement joins TRBV7-9 to TRBJ2-1; 7 nucleotides line up with TRBD1. Germline loops: CDR1 SEHNR, CDR2 FQNEAQ (reference sequence). The CDR3 has 15 amino acids. J gave up 3 bases and V 5 bases, and 7 bases lay outside the gene matches. The CDR3 sequence: CASSPDGTVYNEQFF. DNA for the CDR3: TGTGCCAGCAGCCCAGACGGGACAGTCTACAATGAGCAGTTCTTC. Supplemented by reference TRBV7-9 and TRBJ2-1, the full variable domain reads DTGVSQNPRHKITKRGQNVTFRCDPISEHNRLYWYRQTLGQGPEFLTYFQNEAQLEKSRLLSDRFSAERPKGSFSTLEIQRTEQGDSAMYLCASSPDGTVYNEQFFGPGTRLTVL.